This T cell receptor (beta chain) derives from a study of T cells in Graves' hyperthyroidism and ophthalmopathy. Study details: Peripheral blood specimens were obtained at initial diagnosis, prior to any treatment.

This clonotype was counted ten times or more. Trimming removed 3 bases from V and 4 bases from J; junction bases left unmatched: 12. This CDR3 is 17 amino acids long. Germline V gives CDR1 KGHDR, CDR2 SFDVKD. RNA transcripts served as the template for amplifying TCR beta CDR3 regions. The HTBI set primed first-round TCR CDR3 RT-PCR. TCRdb ran MiXCR on the multiplex PCR reads and lists one entry per CDR3 protein. The top ten hold approximately 19% of the sample, which has about 400,000 distinct CDR3 sequences, nearly 15% seen once. V is TRBV24-1 and J is TRBJ2-3, with 7 bases that match TRBD1. Sequencing used blood. The receptor was isolated from an older woman with Graves' ophthalmopathy. As DNA, the CDR3 is TGTGCCACCAGTGATCCAGTGACAGGGCGGGCCTCAGATACGCAGTATTTT. It is translated as CATSDPVTGRASDTQYF.